This T cell receptor (beta chain) is drawn from a study of OX40 agonist ivuxolimab in advanced cancers. This CDR3 has 13 amino acids. Germline loops: CDR1 KGHSH, CDR2 LQKENI. The V gene end was trimmed by 5 bases and the J gene end by 6 bases; junction bases not matched to a gene: 3. This clone was seen once. The antigen remains unidentified. Clones were read by immunoSEQ multiplex PCR, and TCRdb kept only the in-frame ones, dropping some. The sample carries more than 80,000 clones, over 75% recorded once. Notes on the study in general: Partial responders dosed at 0.1-3.0 mg/kg displayed clonal expansion ranking among the lowest. CD8+ T cells were the subset that, on average, had more expanded clones than CD4+. The specificity for antigen of the expanded peripheral T cells was not determined. In the 0.1 to 3.0 mg/kg range, CD4+ and CD8+ blood T cells had expanded clonally by week 6.

The sample was CD4+ or CD8+ T cells sorted from blood, taken in a trial of the OX40 agonist ivuxolimab. The TCR originated in an adult with an advanced solid tumor such as melanoma, head and neck, liver or kidney cancer. This chain connects TRBV18 to TRBJ2-7; 11 bases map to TRBD1. CDR3 sequence (DNA): TGTGCCAGCTCATTGGGGACAGGGGGCGAGCAGTACTTC. Its protein is CASSLGTGGEQYF.